The 10 T cell receptor beta chains reported below all come from one sample, sequenced in a study of shared clonotypes between healthy human individuals. Method: immunoSEQ multiplex PCR; TCRdb's copy keeps in-frame clones and lacks some. In the table there are 2,500,000 or so clones, approximately 94% of which are singletons. The sequencing sample was made of naive CD4+ T cells from PBMCs. The subset here: CD45RA+ positively selected. The receptors originated from a man between 18 and 29 years old in good health. Some clones in this sample may be carry-over from other donors' samples.

CDR3 sequence (DNA): TGTGCCAGCAGTGAATATCCCCGGGCTAGCGGGAGTTATCAGCAGTACTTC. Its protein is CASSEYPRASGSYQQYF. The chain employs TRBV25-1 and TRBJ2-7, with 10 bases matching TRBD2. J was trimmed by 8 bases and V by 0 bases; bases with no gene match: 13. The V gene's germline CDR1 is MGHDK and CDR2 SYGVNS. This CDR3 has 17 amino acids.

The rearrangement links TRBV5-4 to TRBJ2-5; the match to TRBD2 covers 7 bases. Germline V lookup: CDR1 SGHNT, CDR2 YYREEE (reference sequence). V gave up 1 base and J gave up 4 bases; unmatched junction bases: 10. The CDR3 is 16 amino acids. CDR3 bases: TGTGCCAGCAGCTTGATGAGCGGCGGCGGGGGAGAGACCCAGTACTTC. It specifies CASSLMSGGGGETQYF.

This clone was seen a few times. At the DNA level, this CDR3 is encoded by other sequences in the same sample as well. The chain uses TRBV2 and TRBJ1-1; D is undetermined. CDR1 SNHLY and CDR2 FYNNEI come from the germline V gene. The CDR3 contains 11 residues. V lost 6 bases and J lost 2, with 4 bases in between. CDR3 residues: CASSRNTEAFF. The CDR3 DNA sequence: TGTGCCAGCAGCAGAAACACTGAAGCTTTCTTT.

The V and J genes are TRBV27 and TRBJ2-4, with a weak D call TRBD1 (5 bases). The V gene lost 2 bases and the J gene lost 2 bases, with 13 bases spanning the gap. Germline values: CDR1 MNHEY, CDR2 SMNVEV (reference sequence). This CDR3 has 16 amino acids. The CDR3 sequence is CASSLLGHPSKNIQYF. In DNA form, the CDR3 reads TGTGCCAGCAGTTTACTCGGACACCCTTCCAAAAACATTCAGTACTTC.

This sequence joins TRBV7-9 and TRBJ1-4; unclear D gene. The CDR3 consists of 15 residues. Germline V lookup: CDR1 SEHNR, CDR2 FQNEAQ (reference sequence). V gave up 5 bases and J gave up 0 bases, with 10 bases separating them. The CDR3 is CASSPPATTNEKLFF. The CDR3, as DNA: TGTGCCAGCAGCCCCCCAGCAACAACTAATGAAAAACTGTTTTTT.

The V and J genes are TRBV11-2 and TRBJ2-2; D possibly corresponds to TRBD2 (5 bases). The CDR3 totals 18 residues. CDR1 SGHAT and CDR2 FQNNGV come from the germline V gene. The germline V and J ends were trimmed by 0 bases and 3 bases, with 17 bases remaining between them. CDR3: CASSLDPGSSGYTGELFF. The CDR3 DNA follows: TGTGCCAGCAGCTTAGATCCGGGGTCCAGCGGCTACACCGGGGAGCTGTTTTTT.

The chain has TRBV19 and TRBJ1-5; 8 bases match TRBD1. J was trimmed by 2 bases and V by 6 bases; bases with no gene match: 9. CDR3 length: 16 residues. Germline lookup yields CDR1 LNHDA and CDR2 SQIVND (reference sequence). Written as DNA, the CDR3 is TGTGCCAGTAGCGACAGGGGAAGAGTGGGCAATCAGCCCCAGCATTTT. Its translation is CASSDRGRVGNQPQHF.

This chain joins TRBV7-2 and TRBJ2-2; TRBD1 might be the D (5 bases). The CDR3 length is 16 residues. Per the germline V gene, CDR1 is SGHTA and CDR2 is FQGNSA. V lost 5 bases to trimming and J lost 0 bases, with 13 bases between them. The CDR3 bases are TGTGCCAGCAGCCCTTGGGGCGTAGCGAACACCGGGGAGCTGTTTTTT. This encodes CASSPWGVANTGELFF.

The V gene is TRBV14, the J gene TRBJ1-2; D ambiguous. The CDR3 has 13 amino acids. The ends were cut back, 6 bases at V and 11 bases at J, with 19 bases in the middle. CDR1 is SGHDN, CDR2 FVKESK, per germline. The CDR3 loop is CASSRLRDKQYTF. The CDR3 DNA follows: TGTGCCAGCAGTCGTTTAAGAGACAAACAGTACACCTTC.

This clone is a singleton in its sample. V is TRBV7-7 and J is TRBJ2-5; 9 bases fit TRBD2. The CDR3 runs 16 residues. V lost 1 base and J lost 0; bases outside the gene matches: 3. CDR1 and CDR2 (germline): SSHAT, FNYEAQ (reference sequence). The CDR3 region has the DNA TGTGCCAGCAGCTTAGGACTAGCGGCTAACCAAGAGACCCAGTACTTC. It codes for CASSLGLAANQETQYF.